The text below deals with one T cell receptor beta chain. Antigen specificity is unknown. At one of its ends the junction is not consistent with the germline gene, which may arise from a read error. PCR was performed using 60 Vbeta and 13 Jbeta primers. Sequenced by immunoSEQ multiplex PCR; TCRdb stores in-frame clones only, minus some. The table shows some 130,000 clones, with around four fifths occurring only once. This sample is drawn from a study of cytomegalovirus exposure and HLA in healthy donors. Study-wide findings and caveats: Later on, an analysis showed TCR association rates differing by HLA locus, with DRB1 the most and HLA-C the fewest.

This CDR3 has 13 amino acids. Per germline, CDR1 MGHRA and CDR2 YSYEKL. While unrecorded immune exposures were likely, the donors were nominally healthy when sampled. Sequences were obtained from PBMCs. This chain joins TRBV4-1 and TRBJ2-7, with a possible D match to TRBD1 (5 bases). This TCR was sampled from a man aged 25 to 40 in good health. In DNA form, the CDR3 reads TGCGTCAGCAGCCAATGGCAGGGCTACGAGCAGTACTTC. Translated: CVSSQWQGYEQYF.